One and the same sample provided the 22 T cell receptor beta chains below, sequenced in a study of blood T cell repertoires in COVID-19 (dated by TCRdb to about 2020). Preparation of the library involved the immunoSEQ multiplex PCR assay. TCRdb stores this immuneACCESS table with in-frame sequences only. Part of the clones is absent; in the studies checked, under half of the shortfall reflects unresolved V genes, and no reason is known for the rest. Recorded for this sample are about 140,000 clones; about 83% of them occurred a single time. The ten most abundant clones make up 8.9% of the sample. Sequenced: peripheral blood. The source is a man aged 25-45 years with COVID-19, enrolled during active disease.

V usage is TRBV6-6 and J usage is TRBJ2-5; D may be TRBD1 (6 bases). The germline V gene has CDR1 MNHNY and CDR2 SVGAGI (reference sequence). Trimming took 7 bases from V and 4 from J, leaving 16 bases between them. The CDR3 totals 14 residues. This chain's CDR3 is CASKPELGGETQYF. The CDR3 DNA follows: TGTGCCAGCAAACCTGAGCTAGGGGGAGAGACCCAGTACTTC.

The table lists this clone with a few counts. The rearrangement joins TRBV5-1 to TRBJ2-1, with D possibly matching TRBD2 (5 bases). This CDR3 contains 15 residues. V was clipped by 2 bases and J by 0 bases, with 9 bases between them. Germline lookup yields CDR1 SGHRS and CDR2 YFSETQ. Written as DNA, the CDR3 is TGCGCCAGCAGCTTTTTAGCGAGCTCCTACAATGAGCAGTTCTTC. Translation gives CASSFLASSYNEQFF.

V is TRBV14 and J is TRBJ2-6; 7 nucleotides align to TRBD1. The CDR3 has 17 amino acids. The V gene's germline CDR1 is SGHDN and CDR2 FVKESK. The V segment lost 4 bases and the J segment 0 bases; nucleotides outside the gene matches: 6. CDR3: CASSLLQGPSGANVLTF. CDR3 bases: TGTGCCAGCAGCCTCCTACAGGGGCCCTCTGGGGCCAACGTCCTGACTTTC. The full variable domain, in which reference TRBV14 and TRBJ2-6 provide the parts outside the CDR3, is EAGVTQFPSHSVIEKGQTVTLRCDPISGHDNLYWYRRVMGKEIKFLLHFVKESKQDESGMPNNRFLAERTGGTYSTLKVQPAELEDSGVYFCASSLLQGPSGANVLTFGAGSRLTVL.

The chain joins TRBV4-1 to TRBJ2-7, with 7 bases aligning to TRBD2. The length of the CDR3 is 15 residues. Losses at the gene ends were 4 bases for V and 3 bases for J; bases not matched to a gene: 9. From germline, CDR1 is MGHRA and CDR2 YSYEKL. The CDR3 spells CASSPLPRDYYEQYF. In DNA, the CDR3 is TGCGCCAGCAGCCCCCTTCCCCGGGACTACTACGAGCAGTACTTC.

The rearrangement uses TRBV9 and TRBJ1-2; the match to TRBD1 covers 8 bases. The CDR3 totals 12 residues. Germline-derived CDR1 and CDR2 are SGDLS and YYNGEE. With V trimmed by 6 bases and J by 8 bases, 6 bases remained unmatched. The CDR3 coding sequence is TGTGCCAGCACCAGGACAGGGAAAGGCTACACCTTC. Translation gives CASTRTGKGYTF.

The J gene is TRBJ2-3, the V gene TRBV5-6; 7 bases are shared with TRBD2. This CDR3 is built from 15 residues. CDR1 and CDR2 (germline): SGHDT, YYEEEE. J lost 1 base, V lost 2 bases, and 4 bases had no gene match. CDR3: CASSLGTTRTDTQYF. CDR3 nucleotide sequence: TGTGCCAGCAGCTTAGGGACTACCCGCACAGATACGCAGTATTTT. The full variable domain, with the rest looked up from reference TRBV5-6 and TRBJ2-3, is DAGVTQSPTHLIKTRGQQVTLRCSPKSGHDTVSWYQQALGQGPQFIFQYYEEEERQRGNFPDRFSGHQFPNYSSELNVNALLLGDSALYLCASSLGTTRTDTQYFGPGTRLTVL.

The chain combines TRBV3-1 (or the pseudogene TRBV3-2) with TRBJ2-3; D is ambiguous. V was cut by 1 base and J by 6 bases, with 5 bases left in between. This CDR3 is built from 12 residues. Germline values: CDR1 LGHDT, CDR2 YNNKEL (reference sequence). The CDR3: CASSQVRDTQYF. CDR3 in DNA: TGTGCCAGCAGCCAAGTTCGGGATACGCAGTATTTT.

The chain recombines TRBV6-5 with TRBJ2-7; tentatively, D is TRBD1 (7 bases). This CDR3 is 15 amino acids long. The V gene lost 4 bases and the J gene lost 3 bases, with 16 bases spanning the gap. The germline CDR1 and CDR2 sequences are MNHEY and SVGAGI. CDR3 bases: TGTGCCAGCAGTTCCCGACAGGGAGGTAGCTACGAGCAGTACTTC. Protein product: CASSSRQGGSYEQYF.

The V gene is TRBV28, the J gene TRBJ2-2; 7 positions agree with TRBD1. The J segment lost 9 bases and the V segment lost 10 bases, leaving 14 bases of the junction unmatched. This CDR3 is built from 14 residues. CDR1 and CDR2 (germline): MDHEN, SYDVKM. CDR3 coding DNA: TGTGCCACCTCCCGGGACAGTGCGGGTAGGGAGCTGTTTTTT. It specifies CATSRDSAGRELFF.

The chain combines TRBV3-1 (or the pseudogene TRBV3-2) with TRBJ1-2; D uncertain. V dropped 1 base and J dropped 2 bases, with 2 bases sitting between them. Germline V lookup: CDR1 LGHDT, CDR2 YNNKEL (reference sequence). CDR3 length: 12 residues. CDR3 in DNA: TGTGCCAGCAGCCAAGCAAACTATGGCTACACCTTC. Translating it yields CASSQANYGYTF.

The chain combines TRBV3-1 (or the pseudogene TRBV3-2) with TRBJ2-1; the D is unclear. There are 12 residues in the CDR3. Trimming removed 4 bases at V and 6 bases at J, with 7 bases between. CDR1 is LGHDT and CDR2 is YNNKEL in the germline V gene (reference sequence). CDR3 loop: CASSLLSNEQFF. As DNA, the CDR3 is TGTGCCAGCAGCCTCCTTTCCAATGAGCAGTTCTTC.

The J gene is TRBJ2-1, the V gene TRBV4-2; 8 nucleotides agree with TRBD2. Germline V gene sequence: CDR1 LGHNA, CDR2 YNFKEQ. V gave up 0 bases and J gave up 3 bases; unmatched junction bases: 7. The CDR3 extends over 17 amino acids. DNA of the CDR3: TGTGCCAGCAGCCAAGATGGGGATAGCGGGATCTACAATGAGCAGTTCTTC. Translation: CASSQDGDSGIYNEQFF.

The chain employs TRBV5-4 and TRBJ2-3; the D is unclear. Germline-derived CDR1 and CDR2 are SGHNT and YYREEE (reference sequence). V shed 7 bases and J shed 1 base, with 7 bases lying between them. The CDR3 runs 12 residues. CDR3 residues: CASALGTDTQYF. In nucleotides, the CDR3 is TGTGCCAGCGCACTGGGCACAGATACGCAGTATTTT.

The chain couples TRBV9 to TRBJ1-6; D might be TRBD1 (5 bases). The CDR3 has 17 residues. V was shortened by 3 bases and J by 10 bases, with 23 bases between the two germline ends. Germline values: CDR1 SGDLS, CDR2 YYNGEE. The CDR3 protein is CASSGGRPGSRHSPLHF. CDR3 bases: TGTGCCAGCAGCGGGGGCCGGCCAGGCAGTCGGCACTCACCCCTCCACTTT. Variable domain in full (rest from reference TRBV9 and TRBJ1-6): DSGVTQTPKHLITATGQRVTLRCSPRSGDLSVYWYQQSLDQGLQFLIQYYNGEERAKGNILERFSAQQFPDLHSELNLSSLELGDSALYFCASSGGRPGSRHSPLHFGNGTRLTVT.

The chain has TRBV28 and TRBJ2-1; possible D gene TRBD1, 6 bases. CDR1 MDHEN and CDR2 SYDVKM come from the germline V gene. Trimming stripped 5 bases from V and 6 bases from J, with 8 bases between. This CDR3 is 12 amino acids long. CDR3 in DNA: TGTGCCAGCAGTAGGACAGCCAATGAGCAGTTCTTC. Protein product: CASSRTANEQFF.

The chain couples TRBV10-3 to TRBJ1-2; unclear D gene. Trimming removed 8 bases at V and 2 bases at J, with 18 bases between. Germline V gives CDR1 ENHRY, CDR2 SYGVKD. The CDR3 spans 15 residues. The CDR3 reads CAIGGQSAVNYGYTF. In DNA form, the CDR3 reads TGTGCCATCGGAGGCCAGTCGGCCGTGAACTATGGCTACACCTTC.

The chain links TRBV2 to TRBJ1-1; possible D gene TRBD1, 6 bases. The CDR3 contains 15 residues. Germline V gene sequence: CDR1 SNHLY, CDR2 FYNNEI. V gave up 4 bases and J gave up 5 bases, with 17 bases separating them. The CDR3 reads CASSAKGQWLTEAFF. The CDR3 DNA reads as TGTGCCAGCAGTGCTAAAGGACAGTGGTTGACTGAAGCTTTCTTT.

The chain recombines TRBV19 with TRBJ2-7, with 7 bases fitting TRBD2. The length of the CDR3 is 13 residues. CDR1 and CDR2 from the germline V gene are LNHDA and SQIVND (reference sequence). The ends lost 8 bases at V and 4 bases at J; junction bases unmatched: 8. The CDR3 DNA sequence: TGTGCCAGTGACAGCGGGAATGAATACGAGCAGTACTTC. The encoded protein is CASDSGNEYEQYF.

This clone was seen a few times. The chain is built from TRBV5-1 and TRBJ2-1, with D perhaps TRBD1 (5 bases). The V end was cut by 4 bases, the J end by 0 bases, with 8 bases between. Germline V gene sequence: CDR1 SGHRS, CDR2 YFSETQ. The CDR3 contains 14 residues. The CDR3: CASSLDTSYNEQFF. The CDR3 region has the DNA TGCGCCAGCAGCCTGGACACCTCCTACAATGAGCAGTTCTTC.

This chain's CDR3 is CASSPGQGYRGYTF. The CDR3 DNA follows: TGTGCCAGCAGCCCGGGACAGGGGTATCGAGGCTACACCTTC. The chain is built from TRBV27 and TRBJ1-2, with 10 bases fitting TRBD1. The CDR3 runs to 14 residues. CDR1 MNHEY and CDR2 SMNVEV come from the germline V gene (reference sequence). V lost 6 bases to trimming and J lost 8 bases; unmatched junction nucleotides: 9.

This sequence joins TRBV4-2 and TRBJ2-2, with D maybe TRBD2 (6 bases). The germline V gene has CDR1 LGHNA and CDR2 YNFKEQ. The V gene lost 1 base and the J gene lost 4 bases, with 16 bases spanning the gap. The CDR3 runs to 17 residues. The CDR3 loop is CASSQVGTAGLTGELFF. The CDR3 DNA reads as TGTGCCAGCAGCCAAGTCGGTACAGCGGGTCTCACCGGGGAGCTGTTTTTT.

The sample holds many counts of this clone. The J gene is TRBJ2-3, the V gene TRBV9; D is ambiguous. The CDR3 loop spans 15 amino acids. Trimming shortened V by 0 bases and J by 0 bases, and 8 bases separated the two germline ends. Germline V gene lookup returns CDR1 SGDLS and CDR2 YYNGEE. Here the CDR3 reads CASSVGATSTDTQYF. For the CDR3, the DNA is TGTGCCAGCAGCGTAGGGGCAACTAGCACAGATACGCAGTATTTT.